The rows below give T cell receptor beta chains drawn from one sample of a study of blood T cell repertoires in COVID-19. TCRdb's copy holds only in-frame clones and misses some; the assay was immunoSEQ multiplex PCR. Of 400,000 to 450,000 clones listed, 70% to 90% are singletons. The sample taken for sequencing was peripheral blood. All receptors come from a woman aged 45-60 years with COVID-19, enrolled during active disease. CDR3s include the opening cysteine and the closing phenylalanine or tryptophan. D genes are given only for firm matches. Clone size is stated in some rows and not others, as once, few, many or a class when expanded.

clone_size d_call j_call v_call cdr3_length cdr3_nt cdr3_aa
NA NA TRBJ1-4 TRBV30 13 TGTGCCTGGAGGGAAGGGGGTGGAGAAAAACTGTTTTTT CAWREGGGEKLFF
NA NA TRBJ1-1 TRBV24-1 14 TGTGCCACCAGTGAGGTAGAAATGAGCACTGAAGCTTTCTTT CATSEVEMSTEAFF
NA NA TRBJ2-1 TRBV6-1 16 TGTGCCAGCAGTGCCCGCAGGGTGGGATCCTACAATGAGCAGTTCTTC CASSARRVGSYNEQFF
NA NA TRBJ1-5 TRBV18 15 TGTGCCAGCTCAAGGGGCGAGGGGACTAATCAGCCCCAGCATTTT CASSRGEGTNQPQHF
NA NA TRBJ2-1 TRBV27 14 TGTGCCAGCTCTCAGGGTGTCAGTATCAATGAGCAGTTCTTC CASSQGVSINEQFF
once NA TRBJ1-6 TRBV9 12 TGTGCCAGCAGCGCCAGGGGTTCACCCCTCCACTTT CASSARGSPLHF
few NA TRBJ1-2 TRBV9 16 TGTGCCAGCAGCGCAGCTGATTACGGACAGATCTATGGCTACACCTTC CASSAADYGQIYGYTF
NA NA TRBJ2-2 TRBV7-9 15 TGTGCCAGCAGCCCCGGGACTCTCGACACCGGGGAGCTGTTTTTT CASSPGTLDTGELFF
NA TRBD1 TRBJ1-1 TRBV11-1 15 TGTGCCAGCAGCTTGGGACAGGGCCCCCCAAGGGAAGCTTTCTTT CASSLGQGPPREAFF
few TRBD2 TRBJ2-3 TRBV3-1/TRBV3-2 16 TGTGCCAGCAGCCAAGGGCTAGCGGGGGGCACAGATACGCAGTATTTT CASSQGLAGGTDTQYF
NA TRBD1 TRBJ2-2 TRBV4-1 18 TGCGCCAGCAGCCGCATAGTCACGGCCAGGGGGCGCACCGGGGAGCTGTTTTTT CASSRIVTARGRTGELFF
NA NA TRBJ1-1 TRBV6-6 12 TGTGCCAGCAGTTACGGGGCGGTTGAAGCTTTCTTT CASSYGAVEAFF
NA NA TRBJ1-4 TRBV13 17 TGTGCCAGCAGCTTGGGGGAGGGATCGTCAACTAATGAAAAACTGTTTTTT CASSLGEGSSTNEKLFF
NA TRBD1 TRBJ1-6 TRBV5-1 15 TGCGCCAGCAGCTTGGCAGGGGGCTCCAATTCACCCCTCCACTTT CASSLAGGSNSPLHF
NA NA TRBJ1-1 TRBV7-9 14 TGTGCCAGCAGCTTAGCGCTAGGGGACACTGAAGCTTTCTTT CASSLALGDTEAFF